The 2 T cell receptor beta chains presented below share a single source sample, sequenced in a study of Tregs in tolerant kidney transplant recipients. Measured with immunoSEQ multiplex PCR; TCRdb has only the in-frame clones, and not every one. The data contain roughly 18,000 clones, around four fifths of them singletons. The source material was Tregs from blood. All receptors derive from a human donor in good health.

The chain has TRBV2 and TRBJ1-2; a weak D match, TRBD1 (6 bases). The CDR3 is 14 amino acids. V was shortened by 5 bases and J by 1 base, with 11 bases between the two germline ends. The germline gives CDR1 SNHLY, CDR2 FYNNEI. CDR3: CASSQDRLNYGYTF. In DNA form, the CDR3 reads TGTGCCAGCAGTCAGGACAGACTTAACTATGGCTACACCTTC.

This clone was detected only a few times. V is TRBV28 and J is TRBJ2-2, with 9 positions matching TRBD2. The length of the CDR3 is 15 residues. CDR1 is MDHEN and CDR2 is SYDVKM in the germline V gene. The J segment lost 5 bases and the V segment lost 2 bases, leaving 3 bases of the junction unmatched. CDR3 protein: CASSLGLAGTGELFF. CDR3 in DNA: TGTGCCAGCAGTTTAGGGCTAGCGGGAACCGGGGAGCTGTTTTTT.